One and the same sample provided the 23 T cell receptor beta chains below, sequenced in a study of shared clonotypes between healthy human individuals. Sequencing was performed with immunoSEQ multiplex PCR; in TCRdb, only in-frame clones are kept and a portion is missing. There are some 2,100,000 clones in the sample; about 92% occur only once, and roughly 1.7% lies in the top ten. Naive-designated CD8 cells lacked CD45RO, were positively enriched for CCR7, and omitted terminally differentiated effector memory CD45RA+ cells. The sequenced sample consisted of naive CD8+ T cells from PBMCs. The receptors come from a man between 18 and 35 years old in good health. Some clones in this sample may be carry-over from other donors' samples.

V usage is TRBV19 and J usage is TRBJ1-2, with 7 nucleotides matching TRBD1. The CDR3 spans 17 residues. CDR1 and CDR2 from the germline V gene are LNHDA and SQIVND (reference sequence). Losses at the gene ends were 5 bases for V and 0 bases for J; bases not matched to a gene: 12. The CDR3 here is CASSLDRDQIANYGYTF. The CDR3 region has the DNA TGTGCCAGTAGTCTCGACAGGGACCAGATCGCTAACTATGGCTACACCTTC.

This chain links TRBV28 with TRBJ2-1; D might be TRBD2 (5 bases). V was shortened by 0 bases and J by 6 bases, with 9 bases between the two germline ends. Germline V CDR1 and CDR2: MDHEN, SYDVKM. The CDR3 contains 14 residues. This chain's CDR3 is CASSLWLGGNEQFF. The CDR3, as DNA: TGTGCCAGCAGTTTATGGCTAGGAGGCAATGAGCAGTTCTTC.

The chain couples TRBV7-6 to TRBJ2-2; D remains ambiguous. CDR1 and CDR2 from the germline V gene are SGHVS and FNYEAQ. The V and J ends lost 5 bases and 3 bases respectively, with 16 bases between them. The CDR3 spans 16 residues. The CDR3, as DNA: TGTGCCAGCAGCCCGACCGCTGAAGGAGACACCGGGGAGCTGTTTTTT. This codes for CASSPTAEGDTGELFF.

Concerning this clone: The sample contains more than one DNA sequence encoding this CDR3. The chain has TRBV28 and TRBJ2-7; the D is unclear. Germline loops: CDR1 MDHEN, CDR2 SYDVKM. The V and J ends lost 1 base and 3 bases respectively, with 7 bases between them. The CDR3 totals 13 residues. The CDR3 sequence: CASSLSTHYEQYF. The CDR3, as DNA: TGTGCCAGCAGTTTATCTACCCACTACGAGCAGTACTTC. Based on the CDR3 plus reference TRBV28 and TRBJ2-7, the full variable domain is DVKVTQSSRYLVKRTGEKVFLECVQDMDHENMFWYRQDPGLGLRLIYFSYDVKMKEKGDIPEGYSVSREKKERFSLILESASTNQTSMYLCASSLSTHYEQYFGPGTRLTVT.

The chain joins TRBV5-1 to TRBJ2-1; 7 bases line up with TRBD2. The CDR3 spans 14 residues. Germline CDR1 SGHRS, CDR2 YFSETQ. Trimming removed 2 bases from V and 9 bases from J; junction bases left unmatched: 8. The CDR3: CASSFQTSKGEQFF. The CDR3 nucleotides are TGCGCCAGCAGCTTTCAGACTAGCAAGGGTGAGCAGTTCTTC. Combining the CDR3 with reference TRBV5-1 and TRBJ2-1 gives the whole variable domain KAGVTQTPRYLIKTRGQQVTLSCSPISGHRSVSWYQQTPGQGLQFLFEYFSETQRNKGNFPGRFSGRQFSNSRSEMNVSTLELGDSALYLCASSFQTSKGEQFFGPGTRLTVL.

CDR3 amino acids: CASSNTGAYGYTF. CDR3 DNA sequence: TGTGCCAGCAGTAACACAGGGGCCTATGGCTACACCTTC. The V and J genes are TRBV6-5 and TRBJ1-2; 7 nucleotides match TRBD1. The CDR3 extends over 13 amino acids. V was clipped by 5 bases and J by 4 bases; unmatched bases: 4. CDR1 and CDR2 (germline): MNHEY, SVGAGI.

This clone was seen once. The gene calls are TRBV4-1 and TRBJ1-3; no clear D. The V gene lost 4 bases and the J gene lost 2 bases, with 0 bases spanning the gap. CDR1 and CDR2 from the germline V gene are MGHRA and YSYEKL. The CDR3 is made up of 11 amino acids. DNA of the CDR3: TGCGCCAGCAGCCCTGGAAACACCATATATTTT. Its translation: CASSPGNTIYF.

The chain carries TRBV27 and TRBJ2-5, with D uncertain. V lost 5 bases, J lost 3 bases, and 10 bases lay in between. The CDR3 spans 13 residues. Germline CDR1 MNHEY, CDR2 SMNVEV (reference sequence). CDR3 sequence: CASSAREEETQYF. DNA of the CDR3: TGTGCCAGCAGTGCCAGAGAAGAAGAGACCCAGTACTTC.

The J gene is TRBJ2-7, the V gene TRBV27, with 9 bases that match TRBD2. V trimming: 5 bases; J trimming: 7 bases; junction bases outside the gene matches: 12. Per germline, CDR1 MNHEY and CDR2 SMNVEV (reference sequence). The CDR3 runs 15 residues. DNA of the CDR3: TGTGCCAGCAGTCAACCGACTAGCGGTAGGGAAGAGCAGTACTTC. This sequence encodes CASSQPTSGREEQYF.

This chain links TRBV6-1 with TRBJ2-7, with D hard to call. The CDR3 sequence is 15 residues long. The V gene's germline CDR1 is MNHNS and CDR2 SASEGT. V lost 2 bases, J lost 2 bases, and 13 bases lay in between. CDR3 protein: CASSENPGGPYEQYF. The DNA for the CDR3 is TGTGCCAGCAGTGAAAACCCGGGCGGCCCCTACGAGCAGTACTTC.

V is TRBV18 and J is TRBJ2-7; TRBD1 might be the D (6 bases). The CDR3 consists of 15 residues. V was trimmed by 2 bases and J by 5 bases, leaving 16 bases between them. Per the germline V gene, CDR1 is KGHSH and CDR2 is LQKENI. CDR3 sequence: CASSPIDRTQDEQYF. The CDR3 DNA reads TGTGCCAGCTCACCAATCGACAGGACCCAGGACGAGCAGTACTTC. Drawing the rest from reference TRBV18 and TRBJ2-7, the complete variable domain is NAGVMQNPRHLVRRRGQEARLRCSPMKGHSHVYWYRQLPEEGLKFMVYLQKENIIDESGMPKERFSAEFPKEGPSILRIQQVVRGDSAAYFCASSPIDRTQDEQYFGPGTRLTVT.

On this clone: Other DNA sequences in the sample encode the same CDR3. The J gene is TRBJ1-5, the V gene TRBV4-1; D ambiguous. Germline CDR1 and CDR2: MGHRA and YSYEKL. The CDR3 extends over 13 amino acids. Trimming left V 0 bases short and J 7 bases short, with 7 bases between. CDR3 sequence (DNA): TGCGCCAGCAGCCAAGACAGGTTCCAGCCCCAGCATTTT. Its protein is CASSQDRFQPQHF.

The CDR3, as DNA: TGCGCCAGCAGCTTGCTTGCGGGAAGGTACAATGAGCAGTTCTTC. Amino acid sequence: CASSLLAGRYNEQFF. This rearrangement joins TRBV5-1 to TRBJ2-1; D may be TRBD2 (6 bases). The V end was cut by 1 base, the J end by 4 bases, with 12 bases between. Germline loops: CDR1 SGHRS, CDR2 YFSETQ. The CDR3 is 15 amino acids.

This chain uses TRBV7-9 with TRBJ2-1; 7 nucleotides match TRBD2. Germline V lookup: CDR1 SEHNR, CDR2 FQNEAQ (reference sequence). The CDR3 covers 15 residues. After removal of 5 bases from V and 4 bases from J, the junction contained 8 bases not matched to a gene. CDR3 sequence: CASSHAGLHYNEQFF. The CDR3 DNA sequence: TGTGCCAGCAGCCATGCGGGACTACATTACAATGAGCAGTTCTTC.

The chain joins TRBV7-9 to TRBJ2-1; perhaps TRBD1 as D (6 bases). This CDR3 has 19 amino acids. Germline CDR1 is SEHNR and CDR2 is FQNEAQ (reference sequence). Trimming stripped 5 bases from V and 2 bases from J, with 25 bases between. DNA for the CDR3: TGTGCCAGCAGCCCGCAAAGAATTACAGGGTCAGAAACCTACAATGAGCAGTTCTTC. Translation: CASSPQRITGSETYNEQFF. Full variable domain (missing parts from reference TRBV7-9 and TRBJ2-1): DTGVSQNPRHKITKRGQNVTFRCDPISEHNRLYWYRQTLGQGPEFLTYFQNEAQLEKSRLLSDRFSAERPKGSFSTLEIQRTEQGDSAMYLCASSPQRITGSETYNEQFFGPGTRLTVL.

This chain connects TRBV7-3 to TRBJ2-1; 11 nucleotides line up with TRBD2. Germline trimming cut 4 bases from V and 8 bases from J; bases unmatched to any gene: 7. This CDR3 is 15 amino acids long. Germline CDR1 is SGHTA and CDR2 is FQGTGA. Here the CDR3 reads CASSSRTSGRYEQFF. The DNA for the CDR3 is TGTGCCAGCAGCTCCCGGACTAGCGGGCGGTATGAGCAGTTCTTC.

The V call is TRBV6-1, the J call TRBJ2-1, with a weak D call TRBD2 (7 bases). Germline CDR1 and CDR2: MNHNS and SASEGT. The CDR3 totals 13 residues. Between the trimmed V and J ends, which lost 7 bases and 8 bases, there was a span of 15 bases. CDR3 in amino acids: CASKGGSIDEQFF. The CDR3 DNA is TGTGCCAGCAAGGGGGGGTCTATCGATGAGCAGTTCTTC.

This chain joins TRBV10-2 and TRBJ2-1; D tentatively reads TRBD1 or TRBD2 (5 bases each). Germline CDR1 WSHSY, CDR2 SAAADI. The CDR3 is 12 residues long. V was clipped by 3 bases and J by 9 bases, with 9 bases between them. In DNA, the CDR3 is TGCGCCAGCAGTGAACGGGGCCTTGAGCAGTTCTTC. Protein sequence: CASSERGLEQFF.

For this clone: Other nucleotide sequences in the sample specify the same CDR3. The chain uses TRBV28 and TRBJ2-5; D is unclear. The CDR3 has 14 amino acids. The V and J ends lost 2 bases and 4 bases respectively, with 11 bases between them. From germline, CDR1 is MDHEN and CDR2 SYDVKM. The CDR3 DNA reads TGTGCCAGCAGTTTAGCCGGGTTTGGAGAGACCCAGTACTTC. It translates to CASSLAGFGETQYF.

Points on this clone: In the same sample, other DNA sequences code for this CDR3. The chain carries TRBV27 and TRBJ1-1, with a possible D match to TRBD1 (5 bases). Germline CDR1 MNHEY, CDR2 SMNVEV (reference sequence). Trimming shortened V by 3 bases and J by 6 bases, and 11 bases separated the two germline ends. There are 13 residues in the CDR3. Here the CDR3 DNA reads TGTGCCAGCAGTTTGGGGGGGATCGCTGAAGCTTTCTTT. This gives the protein CASSLGGIAEAFF.

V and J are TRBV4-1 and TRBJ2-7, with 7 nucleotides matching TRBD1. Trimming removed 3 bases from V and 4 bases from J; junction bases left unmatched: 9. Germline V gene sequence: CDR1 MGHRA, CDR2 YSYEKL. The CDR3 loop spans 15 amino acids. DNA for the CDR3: TGCGCCAGCAGCCATCCGACAGGGAACTTATACGAGCAGTACTTC. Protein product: CASSHPTGNLYEQYF.

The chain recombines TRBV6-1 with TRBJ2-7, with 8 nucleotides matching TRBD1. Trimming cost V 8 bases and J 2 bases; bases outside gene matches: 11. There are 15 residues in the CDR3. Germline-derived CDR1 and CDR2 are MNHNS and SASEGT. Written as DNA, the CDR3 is TGTGCCAGCCTCGACGCAGGACAGGGAACCTACGAGCAGTACTTC. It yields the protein CASLDAGQGTYEQYF.

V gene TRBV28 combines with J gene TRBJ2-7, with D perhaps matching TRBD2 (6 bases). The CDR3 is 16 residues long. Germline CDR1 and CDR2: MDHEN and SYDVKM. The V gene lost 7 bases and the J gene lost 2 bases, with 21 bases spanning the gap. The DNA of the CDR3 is TGTGCCAGCAACCCCCCGGGGGAGCGGAGTACCTACGAGCAGTACTTC. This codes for CASNPPGERSTYEQYF.